A single T cell receptor (beta chain) is shown here with its context. Its cognate antigen is unknown. The sample originates from a study of STAT3 mutations in large granular lymphocyte leukemia. Findings and limits, study-wide: In T-cell large granular lymphocyte leukemia, about half of patients showed multiple immunodominant subclonotypes.

The table came from immunoSEQ multiplex PCR; TCRdb's copy has only in-frame clones and leaves some out. Of approximately 42,000 clones listed, 80% to 85% are singletons. The germline CDR1 and CDR2 sequences are LNHNV and YYDKDF (reference sequence). The V and J ends lost 0 bases and 5 bases respectively, with 10 bases between them. CDR3 length equals 14 residues. This clonotype originated in a human donor with T large granular lymphocyte leukemia. Some clones in this sample may be carry-over from other donors' samples. The sample comprised PBMCs. The chain couples TRBV15 to TRBJ1-1; no clear D. This CDR3 reads CATSRDLRVTEAFF. In nucleotides, the CDR3 is TGTGCCACCAGCAGAGATTTACGAGTTACTGAAGCTTTCTTT.